This T cell receptor beta chain comes out of a study of shared clonotypes between healthy human individuals. Points from the study as a whole: Large sequencing depth failed to make sorted-subset sequencing complete, rarefaction showed.

V lost 5 bases, J lost 12 bases, and 5 bases stayed unmatched. The germline V gene encodes CDR1 LNHDA and CDR2 SQIVND (reference sequence). The length of the CDR3 is 12 residues. About this clone itself: What it binds is not known.

Every contributor of samples was a Caucasian grown-up residing in Nashville, Tennessee. Produced via immunoSEQ multiplex PCR; TCRdb's table is partial and in-frame only. The table lists around 1.1 million clones, around 77% of them singletons. The receptor's source is a man aged 18 to 29 in good health. Some clones in this sample may be carry-over from other donors' samples. This chain uses TRBV19 with TRBJ2-1; 9 positions match TRBD1. The specimen was memory CD4+ T cells from PBMCs. Described subset: CD45RA-negative fraction. CDR3 sequence (DNA): TGTGCCAGTAGTTTTCAACAGGGGGCGCAGTTCTTC. As protein: CASSFQQGAQFF.